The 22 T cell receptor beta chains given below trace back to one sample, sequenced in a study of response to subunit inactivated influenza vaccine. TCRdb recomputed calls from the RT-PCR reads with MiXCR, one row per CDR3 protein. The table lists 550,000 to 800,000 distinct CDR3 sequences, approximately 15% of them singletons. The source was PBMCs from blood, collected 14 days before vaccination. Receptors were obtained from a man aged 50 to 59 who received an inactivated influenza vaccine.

The CDR3 nucleotides read TGTGCCAGCAGTTACGTTAGTGGGGGGCTCTACAATGAGCAGTTCTTC. The encoded protein is CASSYVSGGLYNEQFF. V is TRBV6-2 or TRBV6-3 and J is TRBJ2-1; D assignment may be TRBD1 or TRBD2 (6 bases each). The germline V gene encodes CDR1 MNHEY and CDR2 SVGEGT. This CDR3 comprises 16 residues. V dropped 2 bases and J dropped 3 bases, with 14 bases sitting between them.

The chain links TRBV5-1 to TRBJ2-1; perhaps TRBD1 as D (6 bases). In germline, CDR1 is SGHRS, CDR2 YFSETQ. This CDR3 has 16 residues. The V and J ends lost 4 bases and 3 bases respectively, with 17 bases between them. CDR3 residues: CASSDGRGRVYNEQFF. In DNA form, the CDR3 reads TGCGCCAGCAGCGATGGTAGGGGGAGAGTCTACAATGAGCAGTTCTTC.

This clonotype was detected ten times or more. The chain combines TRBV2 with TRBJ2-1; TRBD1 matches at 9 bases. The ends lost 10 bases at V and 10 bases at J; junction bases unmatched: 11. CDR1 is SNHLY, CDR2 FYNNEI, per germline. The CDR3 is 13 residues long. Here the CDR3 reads CATPGQGEWEQFF. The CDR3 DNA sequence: TGTGCCACCCCGGGACAGGGAGAATGGGAGCAGTTCTTC.

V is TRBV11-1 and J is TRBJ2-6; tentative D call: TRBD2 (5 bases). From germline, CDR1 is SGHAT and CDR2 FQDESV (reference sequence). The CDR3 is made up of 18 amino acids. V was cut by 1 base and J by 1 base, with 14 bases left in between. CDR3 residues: CASSLGTHEGSGANVLTF. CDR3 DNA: TGTGCCAGCAGCTTAGGGACCCACGAGGGTTCTGGGGCCAACGTCCTGACTTTC.

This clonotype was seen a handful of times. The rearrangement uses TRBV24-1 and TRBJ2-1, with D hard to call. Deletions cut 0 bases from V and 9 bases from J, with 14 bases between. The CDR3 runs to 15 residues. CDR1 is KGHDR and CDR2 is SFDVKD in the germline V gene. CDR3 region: CATSDLQVGRGEQFF. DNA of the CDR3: TGTGCCACCAGTGATTTGCAAGTTGGTCGAGGTGAGCAGTTCTTC.

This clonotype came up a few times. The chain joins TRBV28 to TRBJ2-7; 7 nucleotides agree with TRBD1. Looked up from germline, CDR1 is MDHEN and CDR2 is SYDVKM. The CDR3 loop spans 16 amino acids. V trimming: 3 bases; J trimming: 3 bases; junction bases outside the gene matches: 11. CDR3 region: CASSFQRTGDVYEQYF. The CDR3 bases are TGTGCCAGCAGTTTTCAGAGGACAGGAGATGTCTACGAGCAGTACTTC.

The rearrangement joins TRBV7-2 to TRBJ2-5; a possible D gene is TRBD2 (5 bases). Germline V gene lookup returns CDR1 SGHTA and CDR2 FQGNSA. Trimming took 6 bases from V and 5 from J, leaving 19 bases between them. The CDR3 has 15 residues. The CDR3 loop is CASRSQPGGGETQYF. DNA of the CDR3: TGTGCCAGCAGGTCCCAGCCTGGTGGCGGGGAGACCCAGTACTTC.

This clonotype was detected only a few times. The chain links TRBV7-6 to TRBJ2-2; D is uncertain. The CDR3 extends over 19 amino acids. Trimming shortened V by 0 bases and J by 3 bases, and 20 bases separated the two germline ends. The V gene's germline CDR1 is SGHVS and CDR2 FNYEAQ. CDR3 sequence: CASSLAYPHRGRDTGELFF. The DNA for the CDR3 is TGTGCCAGCAGCTTAGCATACCCCCACAGAGGAAGGGACACCGGGGAGCTGTTTTTT.

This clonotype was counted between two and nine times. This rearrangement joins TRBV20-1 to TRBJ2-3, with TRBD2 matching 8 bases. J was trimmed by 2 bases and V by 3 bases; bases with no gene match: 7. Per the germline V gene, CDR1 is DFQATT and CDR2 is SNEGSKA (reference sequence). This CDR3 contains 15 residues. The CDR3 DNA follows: TGCAGTGCTAGCAATGCAGCGGGAGTCACAGATACGCAGTATTTT. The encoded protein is CSASNAAGVTDTQYF.

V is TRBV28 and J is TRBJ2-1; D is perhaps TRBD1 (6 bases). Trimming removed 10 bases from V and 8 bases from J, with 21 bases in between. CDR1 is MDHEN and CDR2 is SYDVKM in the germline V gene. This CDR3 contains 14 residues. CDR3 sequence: CATWGRTGGHEQFF. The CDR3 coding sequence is TGTGCCACCTGGGGCAGGACTGGGGGCCATGAGCAGTTCTTC.

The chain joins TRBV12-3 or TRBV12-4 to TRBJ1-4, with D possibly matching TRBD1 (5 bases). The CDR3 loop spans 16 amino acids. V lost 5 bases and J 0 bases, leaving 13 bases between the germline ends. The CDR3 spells CASSRGLSATNEKLFF. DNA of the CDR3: TGTGCCAGCAGTAGGGGCCTCTCTGCAACTAATGAAAAACTGTTTTTT.

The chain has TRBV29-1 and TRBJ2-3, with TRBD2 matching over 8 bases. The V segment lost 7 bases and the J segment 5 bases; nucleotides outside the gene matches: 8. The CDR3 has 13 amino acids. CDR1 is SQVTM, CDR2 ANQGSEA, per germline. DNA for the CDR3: TGCAGCGCAGAGCGGGAGCGGAAAGATACGCAGTATTTT. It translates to CSAERERKDTQYF.

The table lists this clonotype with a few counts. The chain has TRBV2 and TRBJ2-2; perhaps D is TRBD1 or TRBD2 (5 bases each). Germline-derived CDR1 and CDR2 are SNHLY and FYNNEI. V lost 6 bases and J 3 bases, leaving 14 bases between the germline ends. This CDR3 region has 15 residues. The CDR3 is CASSGEQVYTGELFF. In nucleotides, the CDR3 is TGTGCCAGCAGCGGGGAACAGGTTTACACCGGGGAGCTGTTTTTT.

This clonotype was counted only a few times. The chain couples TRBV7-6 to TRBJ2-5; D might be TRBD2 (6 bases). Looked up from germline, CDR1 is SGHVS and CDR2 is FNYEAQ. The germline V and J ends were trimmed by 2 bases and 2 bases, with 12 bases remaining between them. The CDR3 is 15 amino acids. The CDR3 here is CASSLNSGRQETQYF. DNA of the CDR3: TGTGCCAGCAGCTTAAATAGCGGACGACAAGAGACCCAGTACTTC. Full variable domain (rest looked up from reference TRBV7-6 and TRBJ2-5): GAGVSQSPRYKVTKRGQDVALRCDPISGHVSLYWYRQALGQGPEFLTYFNYEAQQDKSGLPNDRFSAERPEGSISTLTIQRTEQRDSAMYRCASSLNSGRQETQYFGPGTRLLVL.

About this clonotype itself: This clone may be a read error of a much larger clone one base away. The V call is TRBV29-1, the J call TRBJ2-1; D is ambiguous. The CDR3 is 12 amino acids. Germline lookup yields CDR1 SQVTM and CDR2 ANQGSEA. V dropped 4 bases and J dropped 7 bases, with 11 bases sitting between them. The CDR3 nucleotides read TGCAGCGTTGTTCATGGCAGAAATGAGCAGTTCTTC. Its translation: CSVVHGRNEQFF.

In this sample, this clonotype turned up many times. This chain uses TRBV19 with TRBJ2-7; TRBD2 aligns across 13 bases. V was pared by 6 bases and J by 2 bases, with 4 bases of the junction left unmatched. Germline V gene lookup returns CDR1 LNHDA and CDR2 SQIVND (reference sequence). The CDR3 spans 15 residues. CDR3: CASSSTSGGAYEQYF. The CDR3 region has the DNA TGTGCCAGTAGCAGCACTAGCGGGGGGGCCTACGAGCAGTACTTC.

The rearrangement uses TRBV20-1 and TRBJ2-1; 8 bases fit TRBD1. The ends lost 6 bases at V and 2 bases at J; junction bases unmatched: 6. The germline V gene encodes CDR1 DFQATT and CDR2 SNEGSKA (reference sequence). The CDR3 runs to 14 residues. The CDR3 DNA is TGCAGTGCCCCCAGGGGGCCCACCTACAATGAGCAGTTCTTC. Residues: CSAPRGPTYNEQFF.

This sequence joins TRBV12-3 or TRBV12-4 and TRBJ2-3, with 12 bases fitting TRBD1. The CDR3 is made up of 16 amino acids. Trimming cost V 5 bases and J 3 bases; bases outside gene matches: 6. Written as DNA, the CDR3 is TGTGCCAGCAGTCCGCCGGGACAGGGGGCAACAGATACGCAGTATTTT. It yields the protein CASSPPGQGATDTQYF.

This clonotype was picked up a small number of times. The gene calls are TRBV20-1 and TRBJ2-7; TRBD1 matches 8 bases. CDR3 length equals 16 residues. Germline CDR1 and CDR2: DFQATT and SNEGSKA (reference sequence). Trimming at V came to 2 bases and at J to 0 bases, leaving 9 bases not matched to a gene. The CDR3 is CSARSDNRGSSYEQYF. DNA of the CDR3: TGCAGTGCTAGATCCGACAACAGGGGGAGCTCCTACGAGCAGTACTTC.

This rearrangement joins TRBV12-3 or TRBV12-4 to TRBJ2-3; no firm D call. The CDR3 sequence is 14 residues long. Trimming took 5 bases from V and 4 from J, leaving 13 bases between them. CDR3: CASSEFQISDTQYF. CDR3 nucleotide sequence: TGTGCCAGCAGTGAATTCCAGATTTCAGATACGCAGTATTTT.

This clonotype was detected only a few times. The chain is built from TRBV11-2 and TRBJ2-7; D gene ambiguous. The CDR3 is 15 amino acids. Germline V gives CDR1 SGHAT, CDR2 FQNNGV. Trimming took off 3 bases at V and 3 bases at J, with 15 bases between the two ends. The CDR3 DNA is TGTGCCAGCAGCTTTCCACAAGGACCATTCTACGAGCAGTACTTC. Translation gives CASSFPQGPFYEQYF.

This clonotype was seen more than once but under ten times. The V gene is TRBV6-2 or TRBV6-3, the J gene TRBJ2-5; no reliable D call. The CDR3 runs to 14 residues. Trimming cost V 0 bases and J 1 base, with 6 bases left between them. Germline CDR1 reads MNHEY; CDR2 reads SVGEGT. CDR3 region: CASSYSGSQETQYF. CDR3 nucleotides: TGTGCCAGCAGTTACTCGGGCAGCCAAGAGACCCAGTACTTC.